A selection of T cell receptor beta chains follows, all from one sample in a study of T cell responses to AZD1222 COVID-19 vaccine. Some clones are missing from TCRdb's copy, which holds only in-frame ones; the method was immunoSEQ multiplex PCR. Found here are about 150,000 clones, approximately 91% of them singletons; the top ten hold less than 2.5%. Sequences were derived from peripheral blood, sampled 28 days after the second AZD1222 dose. The receptors were sampled from an adult who received the AZD1222 COVID-19 vaccine. CDR3s include the opening cysteine and the closing phenylalanine or tryptophan. D genes are given only for firm matches. Expanded clones are given a class, and other clones once, few, many or no size at all.

V	D	J	size	CDR3	DNA
TRBV5-1	NA	TRBJ1-2	NA	CASSATFETNGYTF	TGCGCCAGCAGCGCCACCTTTGAGACTAATGGCTACACCTTC
TRBV7-9	NA	TRBJ1-2	NA	CASSLGWTSNYGYTF	TGTGCCAGCAGCTTAGGGTGGACGTCTAACTATGGCTACACCTTC
TRBV11-3	NA	TRBJ2-3	NA	CASSLALSSTDTQYF	TGTGCCAGCAGCTTAGCCCTTAGTAGCACAGATACGCAGTATTTT
TRBV7-9	NA	TRBJ1-1	NA	CASSLAVLNTEAFF	TGTGCCAGCAGCTTAGCAGTTTTGAACACTGAAGCTTTCTTT
TRBV6-5	TRBD1	TRBJ1-2	NA	CASTFDRVYGYTF	TGTGCCAGCACTTTTGACAGGGTCTATGGCTACACCTTC
TRBV5-6	TRBD1	TRBJ1-4	NA	CASSLVDRGHEKLFF	TGTGCCAGCAGCTTGGTAGACAGGGGGCATGAAAAACTGTTTTTT
TRBV27	NA	TRBJ1-1	NA	CASMGIYTEAFF	TGTGCCAGCATGGGGATTTACACTGAAGCTTTCTTT
TRBV4-1	TRBD1	TRBJ2-1	NA	CASSQEGGRSSYNEQFF	TGCGCCAGCAGCCAAGAAGGGGGCAGGAGCTCCTACAATGAGCAGTTCTTC
TRBV6-1	NA	TRBJ2-7	once	CASSEAVLTYEQYF	TGTGCCAGCAGTGAAGCGGTATTGACCTACGAGCAGTACTTC
TRBV13	TRBD1	TRBJ1-2	NA	CASSPDRALYGYTF	TGTGCCAGCAGCCCGGACAGGGCGCTGTATGGCTACACCTTC
TRBV14	NA	TRBJ2-3	NA	CASSRRNTDTQYF	TGTGCCAGCAGCCGCAGGAACACAGATACGCAGTATTTT
TRBV7-2	NA	TRBJ2-5	NA	CASSRTVNQETQYF	TGTGCCAGCAGCCGGACAGTCAACCAAGAGACCCAGTACTTC
TRBV7-9	NA	TRBJ2-5	NA	CASSLMTAQETQYF	TGTGCCAGCAGCTTGATGACAGCTCAAGAGACCCAGTACTTC